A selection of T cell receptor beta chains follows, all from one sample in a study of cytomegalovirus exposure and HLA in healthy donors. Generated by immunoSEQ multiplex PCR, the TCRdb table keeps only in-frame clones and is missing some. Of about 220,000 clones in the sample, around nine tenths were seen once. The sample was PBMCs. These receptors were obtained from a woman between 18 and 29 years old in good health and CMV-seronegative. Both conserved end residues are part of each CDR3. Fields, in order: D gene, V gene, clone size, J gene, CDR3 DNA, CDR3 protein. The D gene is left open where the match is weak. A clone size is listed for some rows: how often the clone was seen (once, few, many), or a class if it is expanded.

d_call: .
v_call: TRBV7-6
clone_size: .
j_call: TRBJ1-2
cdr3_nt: TGTGCCAGCAGCTTAGAGGCAGGGGACCGATACTATGGCTACACCTTC
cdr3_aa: CASSLEAGDRYYGYTF

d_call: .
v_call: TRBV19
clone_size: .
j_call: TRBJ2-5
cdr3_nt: TGTGCCAGTAGTCCGGGAGCGCAAGAGACCCAGTACTTC
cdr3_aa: CASSPGAQETQYF

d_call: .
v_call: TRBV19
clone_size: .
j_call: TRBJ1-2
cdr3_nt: TGTGCCAGTAGTATAGCGTCGGGGGTACCCATCTATGGCTACACCTTC
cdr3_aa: CASSIASGVPIYGYTF

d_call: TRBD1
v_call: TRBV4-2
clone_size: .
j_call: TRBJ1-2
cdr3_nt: TGTGCCAGCAGCAGCCCTTTGTCGGACAGGGTTCATGGCTACACCTTC
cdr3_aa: CASSSPLSDRVHGYTF

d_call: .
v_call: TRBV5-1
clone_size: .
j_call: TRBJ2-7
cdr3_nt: TGCGCCAGCAGCCCGGACCAGGGTGGGACCTACGAGCAGTACTTC
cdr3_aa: CASSPDQGGTYEQYF

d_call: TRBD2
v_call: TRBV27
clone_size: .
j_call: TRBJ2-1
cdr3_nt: TGTGCCAGCAGTCACCGGACTAGCGGGACTTACAATGAGCAGTTCTTC
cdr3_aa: CASSHRTSGTYNEQFF

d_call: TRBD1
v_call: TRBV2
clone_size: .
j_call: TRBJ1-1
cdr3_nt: TGTGCCAGCAGTCTTACCGGGACAGGGGGGGACACTGAAGCTTTCTTT
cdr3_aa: CASSLTGTGGDTEAFF

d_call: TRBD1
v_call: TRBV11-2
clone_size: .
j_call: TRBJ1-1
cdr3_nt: TGTGCCAGCAGCAGAACAGGGGCTGAAGCTTTCTTT
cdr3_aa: CASSRTGAEAFF

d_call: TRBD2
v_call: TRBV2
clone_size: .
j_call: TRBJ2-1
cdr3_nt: TGTGCCAGCGGCCTCAGGACTAGCGGGACTTACAATGAGCAGTTCTTC
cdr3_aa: CASGLRTSGTYNEQFF

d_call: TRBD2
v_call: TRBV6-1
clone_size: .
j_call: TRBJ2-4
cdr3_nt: TGTGCCAGCAGTGAATGGGGGGGTCTATCTAACATTCAGTACTTC
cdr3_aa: CASSEWGGLSNIQYF

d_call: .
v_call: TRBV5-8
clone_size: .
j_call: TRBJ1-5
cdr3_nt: TGTGCCAGCAGCCCGAGGGATCAGCCCCAGCATTTT
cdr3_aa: CASSPRDQPQHF

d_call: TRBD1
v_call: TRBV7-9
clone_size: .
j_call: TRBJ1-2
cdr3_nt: TGTGCCAGCAGGACAGGGGTTATGGGCTACACCTTC
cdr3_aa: CASRTGVMGYTF

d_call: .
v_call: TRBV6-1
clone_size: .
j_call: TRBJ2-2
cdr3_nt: TGTGCCGTCTTTACAGGGATGACCGGGGAGCTGTTTTTT
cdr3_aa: CAVFTGMTGELFF

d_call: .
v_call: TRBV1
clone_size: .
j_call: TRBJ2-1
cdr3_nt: TGCACCAGCAGCCAAGTCCGCGGGCCCACCTACAATGAGCAGTTCTTC
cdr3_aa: CTSSQVRGPTYNEQFF

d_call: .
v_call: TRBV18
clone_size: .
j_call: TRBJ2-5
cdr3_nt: TGTGCCAGCTCAGGGGGGTTCTATGAAGAGACCCAGTACTTC
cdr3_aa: CASSGGFYEETQYF

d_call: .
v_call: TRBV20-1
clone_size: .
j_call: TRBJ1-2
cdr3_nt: TGCAGTGCTAGTCTTGATGGCTACACCTTC
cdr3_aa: CSASLDGYTF

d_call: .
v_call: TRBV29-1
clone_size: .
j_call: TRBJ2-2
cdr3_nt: TGCAGCGTTGAAGGGGGCGACACCGGGGAGCTGTTTTTT
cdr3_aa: CSVEGGDTGELFF

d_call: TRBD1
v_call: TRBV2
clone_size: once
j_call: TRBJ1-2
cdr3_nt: TGTGCCAGCGGCCGGGACAGAGGATCTACAGGGGGTAACTATGGCTACACCTTC
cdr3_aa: CASGRDRGSTGGNYGYTF

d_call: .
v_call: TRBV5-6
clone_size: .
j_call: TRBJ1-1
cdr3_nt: TGTGGCGAACCCCCGGCGGAGAACACTGAAGCTTTCTTT
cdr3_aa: CGEPPAENTEAFF

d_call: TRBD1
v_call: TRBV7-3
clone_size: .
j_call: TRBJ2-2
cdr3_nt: TGTGCCAGCAGAATGACAGGGTCGACCGGGGAGCTGTTTTTT
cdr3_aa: CASRMTGSTGELFF

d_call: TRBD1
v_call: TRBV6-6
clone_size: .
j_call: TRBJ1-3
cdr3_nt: TGTGCCAGCAGGGCCGGGACAGGGGATGGAAACACCATATATTTT
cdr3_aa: CASRAGTGDGNTIYF

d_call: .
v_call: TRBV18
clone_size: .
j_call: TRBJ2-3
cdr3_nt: TGTGCCAGCTCACCACATCTCCCATCGGGGACAGATACGCAGTATTTT
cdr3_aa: CASSPHLPSGTDTQYF

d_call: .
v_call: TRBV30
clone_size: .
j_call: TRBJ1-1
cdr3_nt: TGTGCCTGGAATGCCAGGGTCACTGAAGCTTTCTTT
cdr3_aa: CAWNARVTEAFF

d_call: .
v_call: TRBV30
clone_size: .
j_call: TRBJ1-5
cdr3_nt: TGTGCCTGGAGTGTAGGGAGCTTCAATCAGCCCCAGCATTTT
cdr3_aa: CAWSVGSFNQPQHF

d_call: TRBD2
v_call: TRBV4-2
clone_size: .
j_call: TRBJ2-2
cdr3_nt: TGTGCCAGCAGCCAAGATATGGCGGGAGATATAGGCGGGGAGCTGTTTTTT
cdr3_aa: CASSQDMAGDIGGELFF

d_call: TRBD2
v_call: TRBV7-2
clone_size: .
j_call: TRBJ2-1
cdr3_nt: TGTGCCAGCAGCTTTAGCGGGACCTCCTACAATGAGCAGTTCTTC
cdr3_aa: CASSFSGTSYNEQFF

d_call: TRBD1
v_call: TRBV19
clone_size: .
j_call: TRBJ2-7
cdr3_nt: TGTGCCAGTAGTATAGCCTCAGGGGGCATCAGACCCTACGAGCAGTACTTC
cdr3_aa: CASSIASGGIRPYEQYF

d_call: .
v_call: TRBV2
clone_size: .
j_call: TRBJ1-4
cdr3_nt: TGTGCCAGCAGGGCTAGGGAGACTAATGAAAAACTGTTTTTT
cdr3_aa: CASRARETNEKLFF

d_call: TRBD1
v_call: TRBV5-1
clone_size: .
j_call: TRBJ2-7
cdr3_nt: TGCGCCAGCAGCCTAGACAGGGGCCCCAACGAGCAGTACTTC
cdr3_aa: CASSLDRGPNEQYF

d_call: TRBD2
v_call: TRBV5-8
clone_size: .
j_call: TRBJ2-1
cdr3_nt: TGTGCCAGCAGCTTGGCGACGAGGCGGGAGTGGGGCTACAATGAGCAGTTCTTC
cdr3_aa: CASSLATRREWGYNEQFF

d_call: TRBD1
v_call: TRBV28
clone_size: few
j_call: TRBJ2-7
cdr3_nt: TGTGCCAGCAGTTTTGGGGGACAGTCCTACGAGCAGTACTTC
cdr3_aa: CASSFGGQSYEQYF

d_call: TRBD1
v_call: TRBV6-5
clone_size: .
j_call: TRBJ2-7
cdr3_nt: TGTGCCAGCAGTGTCCTCCGTGGGACAGGCTACGAGCAGTACTTC
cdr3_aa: CASSVLRGTGYEQYF

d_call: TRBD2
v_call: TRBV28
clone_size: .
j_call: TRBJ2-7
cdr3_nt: TGTGCCAGCAGACGGACGACCGGGACTAGCGGATCCTACGAGCAGTACTTC
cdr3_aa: CASRRTTGTSGSYEQYF

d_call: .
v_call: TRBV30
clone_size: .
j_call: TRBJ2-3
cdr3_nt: TGTGCCTGGACCCAGGGTCTTCGGGCTAAAACAGATACGCAGTATTTT
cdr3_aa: CAWTQGLRAKTDTQYF

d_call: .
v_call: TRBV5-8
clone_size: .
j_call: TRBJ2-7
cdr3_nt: TGTGCCAGCAGCTTGGTTCCGGACTCTACGAGGCAGTACTTC
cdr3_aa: CASSLVPDSTRQYF

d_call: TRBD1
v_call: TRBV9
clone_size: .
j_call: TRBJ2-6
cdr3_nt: TGTGCCAGCAGCCCACAGACCGGGACAGGGCACTCTGGGGCCAACGTCCTGACTTTC
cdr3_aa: CASSPQTGTGHSGANVLTF

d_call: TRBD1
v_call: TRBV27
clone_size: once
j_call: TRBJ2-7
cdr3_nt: TGTGCCAGCAGCCCGGGGACAGGGGGCTACGAGCAGTACTTC
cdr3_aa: CASSPGTGGYEQYF

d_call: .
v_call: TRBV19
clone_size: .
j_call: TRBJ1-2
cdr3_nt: TGTGCCAGTAGGGTGACAGATAACTATGGCTACACCTTC
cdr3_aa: CASRVTDNYGYTF

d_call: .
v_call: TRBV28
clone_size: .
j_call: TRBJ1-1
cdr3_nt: TGTGCCAGCAGTTGGGACTGGAAGAACACTGAAGCTTTCTTT
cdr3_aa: CASSWDWKNTEAFF

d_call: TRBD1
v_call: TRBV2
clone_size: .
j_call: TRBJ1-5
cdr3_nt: TGTGCCAGCAGTCAAGAAGGACAGGGAGTTCAGCCCCAGCATTTT
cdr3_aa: CASSQEGQGVQPQHF

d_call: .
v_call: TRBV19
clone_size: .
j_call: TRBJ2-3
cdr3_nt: TGTGCCAGTAGTATAGGTAGAGATACGCAGTATTTT
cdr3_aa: CASSIGRDTQYF

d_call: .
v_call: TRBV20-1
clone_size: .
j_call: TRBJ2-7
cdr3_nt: TGCAGTGCTAGAGTTTACTACGAGCAGTACTTC
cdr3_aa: CSARVYYEQYF

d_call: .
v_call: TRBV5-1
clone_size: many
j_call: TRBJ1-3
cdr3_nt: TGCGCCAGCAGCCCCCAGGGAATTCCAGATCCAAACACCATATATTTT
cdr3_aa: CASSPQGIPDPNTIYF

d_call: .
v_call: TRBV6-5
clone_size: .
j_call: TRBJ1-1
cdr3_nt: TGTGCCAGCAGTTACTCCTACAGTACAATGAACACTGAAGCTTTCTTT
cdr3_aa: CASSYSYSTMNTEAFF

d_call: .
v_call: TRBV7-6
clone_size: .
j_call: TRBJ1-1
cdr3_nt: TGTGCCAGCAGCCCTCTTGAATTCCCTGAGGTTGAAGCTTTCTTT
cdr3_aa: CASSPLEFPEVEAFF

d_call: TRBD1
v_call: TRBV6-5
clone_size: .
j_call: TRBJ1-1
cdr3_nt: TGTGCCAGCAGTCTGTCCGGGACAGTGAACACTGAAGCTTTCTTT
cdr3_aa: CASSLSGTVNTEAFF

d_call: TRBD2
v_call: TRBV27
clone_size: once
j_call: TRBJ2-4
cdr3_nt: TGTGCCAGCGGGAATTTAGCGGGAGGCCCTAGTGTTGACATTCAGTACTTC
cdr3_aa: CASGNLAGGPSVDIQYF

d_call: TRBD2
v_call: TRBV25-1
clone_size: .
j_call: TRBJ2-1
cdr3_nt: TGTGCCAGCAGTGAACCGTCGGGAGGGCCCTCGAATGAGCAGTTCTTC
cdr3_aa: CASSEPSGGPSNEQFF